What follows are 16 T cell receptor beta chains derived from one specimen sequenced in a study of blood T cell repertoires in COVID-19. Data came from immunoSEQ multiplex PCR; TCRdb stores just in-frame clones and leaves some out. The top ten hold less than 2% of the sample, which has about 400,000 clones, 89% seen once. Sequencing was done on a sample of PBMCs or T cells enriched from blood (not recorded which). These receptors were obtained from a young woman who had recovered from COVID-19.

V and J are TRBV4-3 and TRBJ1-2; the D gene is possibly TRBD1 (6 bases). Germline CDR1 and CDR2: LGHNA and YSLEER. Deletions cut 2 bases from V and 4 bases from J, with 17 bases between. The CDR3 consists of 16 residues. The CDR3 is CASSQSTGTGPYGYTF. The CDR3, as DNA: TGCGCCAGCAGCCAATCAACAGGGACGGGTCCCTATGGCTACACCTTC.

The V call is TRBV28, the J call TRBJ1-2, with D tentatively TRBD1 (6 bases). This CDR3 is built from 16 residues. The germline gives CDR1 MDHEN, CDR2 SYDVKM. Trimming stripped 6 bases from V and 4 bases from J, with 21 bases between. The CDR3 DNA is TGTGCCAGCAGCCGACGCAACAGGGTGATGAGCTATGGCTACACCTTC. Amino acids: CASSRRNRVMSYGYTF.

The chain is built from TRBV10-1 and TRBJ1-4; no clear D gene. The germline V and J ends were trimmed by 5 bases and 8 bases, with 15 bases remaining between them. The CDR3 contains 14 residues. Looked up from germline, CDR1 is WNHNN and CDR2 is SYGVQD (reference sequence). In DNA, the CDR3 is TGCGCCAGCAGTACCCCGGCCGGCGGGGAAAAACTGTTTTTT. Protein product: CASSTPAGGEKLFF.

J is TRBJ2-7 and V is TRBV29-1, with 8 bases that match TRBD1. The V gene end was trimmed by 5 bases and the J gene end by 5 bases; junction bases not matched to a gene: 8. This CDR3 region has 13 residues. Germline CDR1 reads SQVTM; CDR2 reads ANQGSEA. CDR3 nucleotide sequence: TGCAGCGTTTTCCTGCTACAGGGGGACGAGCAGTACTTC. Translated, it gives CSVFLLQGDEQYF.

This clone appeared once. The chain joins TRBV29-1 to TRBJ1-2; the D is unclear. The CDR3 runs 11 residues. V lost 3 bases to trimming and J lost 7 bases, with 9 bases between them. Germline V gives CDR1 SQVTM, CDR2 ANQGSEA. This CDR3 is CSVERDSGYTF. The CDR3 DNA is TGCAGCGTTGAGAGGGATAGTGGCTACACCTTC.

The V call is TRBV18, the J call TRBJ1-5; D perhaps matches TRBD1 (6 bases). V lost 3 bases to trimming and J lost 7 bases, with 19 bases between them. The germline CDR1 and CDR2 sequences are KGHSH and LQKENI. The CDR3 has 16 amino acids. As DNA, the CDR3 is TGTGCCAGCTCACCGAGGGGCGGGGGGCTAAGGCAGCCCCAGCATTTT. Translation: CASSPRGGGLRQPQHF.

This clone was seen just once. The V gene is TRBV27, the J gene TRBJ2-7, with 9 bases that match TRBD1. Trimming removed 6 bases from V and 3 bases from J; junction bases left unmatched: 6. There are 14 residues in the CDR3. The germline CDR1 and CDR2 sequences are MNHEY and SMNVEV (reference sequence). This chain's CDR3 is CASSNRGRGYEQYF. CDR3 in DNA: TGTGCCAGCAGCAACAGGGGGCGAGGCTACGAGCAGTACTTC.

This rearrangement joins TRBV11-2 to TRBJ1-5, with D maybe TRBD1 (5 bases). The ends were cut back, 5 bases at V and 4 bases at J, with 6 bases in the middle. Germline CDR1 and CDR2: SGHAT and FQNNGV. The CDR3 contains 12 residues. The CDR3 DNA reads as TGTGCCAGCAGCGCAGGGAATCAGCCCCAGCATTTT. This encodes CASSAGNQPQHF.

In its sample, this clone was seen a few times. The CDR3 coding sequence is TGTGCCAGCAGTTTTACCAGGGGGGCCGATGGCTACACCTTC. This translates into CASSFTRGADGYTF. V and J are TRBV28 and TRBJ1-2, with 7 bases that match TRBD1. There are 14 residues in the CDR3. With 3 bases clipped from V and 6 bases from J, the junction kept 7 bases outside the gene matches. From germline, CDR1 is MDHEN and CDR2 SYDVKM.

V is TRBV18 and J is TRBJ2-3; TRBD1 matches 7 bases. Germline assignment: CDR1 KGHSH and CDR2 LQKENI. The V segment lost 2 bases and the J segment 4 bases; nucleotides outside the gene matches: 6. The CDR3 spans 15 residues. CDR3: CASSPIGQGADTQYF. The CDR3 bases are TGTGCCAGCTCACCAATTGGTCAGGGGGCAGATACGCAGTATTTT.

This clone was seen only a few times. CDR3 bases: TGTGCCAGCTCACCGACAGGGGATCACACCGGGGAGCTGTTTTTT. Amino acid sequence: CASSPTGDHTGELFF. The gene calls are TRBV18 and TRBJ2-2; 8 bases are shared with TRBD1. CDR1 is KGHSH, CDR2 LQKENI, per germline. This CDR3 is built from 15 residues. With 3 bases clipped from V and 3 bases from J, the junction kept 3 bases outside the gene matches. Together with reference TRBV18 and TRBJ2-2, the CDR3 gives the full variable domain: NAGVMQNPRHLVRRRGQEARLRCSPMKGHSHVYWYRQLPEEGLKFMVYLQKENIIDESGMPKERFSAEFPKEGPSILRIQQVVRGDSAAYFCASSPTGDHTGELFFGEGSRLTVL.

The chain joins TRBV19 to TRBJ2-1; 14 nucleotides align to TRBD2. CDR1 and CDR2 from the germline V gene are LNHDA and SQIVND (reference sequence). CDR3 size: 17 residues. J lost 7 bases, V lost 6 bases, and 11 bases had no gene match. CDR3 amino acids: CASRSYTGLAGVNEQFF. CDR3 in DNA: TGTGCCAGTAGATCCTACACGGGACTAGCGGGGGTAAATGAGCAGTTCTTC.

This chain uses TRBV5-1 with TRBJ2-4, with TRBD2 as a possible D gene (5 bases). V gave up 4 bases and J gave up 0 bases, with 11 bases separating them. The CDR3 spans 15 residues. CDR1 SGHRS and CDR2 YFSETQ come from the germline V gene. The CDR3 loop is CASSPRGLAKNIQYF. The CDR3 DNA sequence: TGCGCCAGCAGCCCGCGAGGGTTAGCCAAAAACATTCAGTACTTC.

This rearrangement joins TRBV7-9 to TRBJ1-5; 9 nucleotides agree with TRBD1. V dropped 5 bases and J dropped 4; count of bases not matched to a gene: 6. The CDR3 has 15 residues. Germline values: CDR1 SEHNR, CDR2 FQNEAQ (reference sequence). The CDR3 sequence is CASSLNRGPNQPQHF. CDR3 nucleotide sequence: TGTGCCAGCAGCCTTAACAGGGGGCCTAATCAGCCCCAGCATTTT.

This rearrangement joins TRBV10-3 to TRBJ1-1, with TRBD1 identical over 7 bases. CDR1 and CDR2 (germline): ENHRY, SYGVKD. The CDR3 runs to 15 residues. J was trimmed by 2 bases and V by 3 bases; bases with no gene match: 6. CDR3 amino acids: CAISDTGAVNTEAFF. The CDR3 DNA sequence: TGTGCCATCAGTGACACAGGGGCGGTAAACACTGAAGCTTTCTTT.

The rearrangement uses TRBV5-1 and TRBJ1-1; the D gene is possibly TRBD1 (5 bases). V lost 0 bases and J 0 bases, leaving 9 bases between the germline ends. CDR3 length: 15 residues. Germline CDR1 is SGHRS and CDR2 is YFSETQ. The chain's CDR3 is CASSLAAGLNTEAFF. The CDR3, as DNA: TGCGCCAGCAGCTTGGCTGCAGGGCTGAACACTGAAGCTTTCTTT.